These T cell receptor beta chains were read from a single sample in a study of blood T cell repertoires in COVID-19. Libraries were prepared by immunoSEQ multiplex PCR; TCRdb keeps only in-frame clonotypes and omits some of them. The data show approximately 99,000 clones, with less than 90% seen just once and roughly 2% held by the top ten. Specimen: peripheral blood. The receptors derive from a man in his 70s with active or convalescent COVID-19. CDR3s include the opening cysteine and the closing phenylalanine or tryptophan. A D gene is named only where the DNA matches it firmly. Part of the rows lack a size; the others show once, few, many or a class for expanded clones.

v_gene,j_gene,d_gene,abundance,CDR3nt,CDR3aa
TRBV3-1/TRBV3-2,TRBJ1-3,-,-,TGTGCCAGCAGCCAAGATCAGCAGGGTCTCGCTGGAAACACCATATATTTT,CASSQDQQGLAGNTIYF
TRBV6-5,TRBJ2-7,-,once,TGTGCCAGCAGGAGGGGCCAGGGGCTATACGAGCAGTACTTC,CASRRGQGLYEQYF
TRBV24-1,TRBJ1-5,TRBD1,-,TGTGCCACCAATGACAGGGGAGGCAATCAGCCCCAGCATTTT,CATNDRGGNQPQHF
TRBV6-2/TRBV6-3,TRBJ1-2,-,-,TGTGCCAGCAGCCCTTCCTTTGACTATGGCTACACCTTC,CASSPSFDYGYTF
TRBV7-8,TRBJ2-1,TRBD1,-,TGTGCCAGCAGCTCCTGGGGATTCGAGGGGGCACGCTCCTACAATGAGCAGTTCTTC,CASSSWGFEGARSYNEQFF
TRBV7-3,TRBJ2-5,-,-,TGTGCCAGCAGCTTAAGGGCAGGCAACCAAGAGACCCAGTACTTC,CASSLRAGNQETQYF
TRBV2,TRBJ2-7,-,-,TGTGCCAGCAGTGAAGGCGGGGTCGAGCAGTACTTC,CASSEGGVEQYF
TRBV5-6,TRBJ1-4,-,once,TGTGCCAGCAGCTTGCAGCGAAATGAAAAACTGTTTTTT,CASSLQRNEKLFF
TRBV18,TRBJ1-5,-,-,TGTGCCAGCTCACCAGGCAGACTTAGCAATCAGCCCCAGCATTTT,CASSPGRLSNQPQHF
TRBV18,TRBJ1-2,-,-,TGTGCCAGCTCGCTCAACGGGGACACCTCCAACTATGGCTACACCTTC,CASSLNGDTSNYGYTF
TRBV28,TRBJ1-5,-,-,TGTGCCAGCAGTTTGACCAGGGGCCGGGATTTCCAGCCCCAGCATTTT,CASSLTRGRDFQPQHF
TRBV19,TRBJ2-5,TRBD2,-,TGTGCCAGTAGCCCTTTAGGGACTAGCGGGGGGACAGAGACCCAGTACTTC,CASSPLGTSGGTETQYF
TRBV6-5,TRBJ1-2,TRBD1,-,TGTGCGGTTTGGGACAGCTCCTCTAACTATGGCTACACCTTC,CAVWDSSSNYGYTF
TRBV20-1,TRBJ2-1,-,-,TGCAGTGCTAGTTGGGGGGCCTACAATGAGCAGTTCTTC,CSASWGAYNEQFF
TRBV2,TRBJ2-5,-,-,TGTGCCAGCAGTAAAGGCGGGGTACAAGAGACCCAGTACTTC,CASSKGGVQETQYF
TRBV6-2/TRBV6-3,TRBJ1-1,-,-,TGTGCCAGCAGTTACTCCCAGTTCACTGAAGCTTTCTTT,CASSYSQFTEAFF
TRBV2,TRBJ1-6,TRBD1,-,TGTGCCAGCAGCCTCGGGACAGGGGGCGGAAATTCACCCCTCCACTTT,CASSLGTGGGNSPLHF
TRBV28,TRBJ2-7,-,-,TGTGCCAGCAGTGCAGGGGGGACGAGTGACTACGAGCAGTACTTC,CASSAGGTSDYEQYF
TRBV24-1,TRBJ2-7,-,-,TGTGCCACCAGTGATACGACAGGTTCCCGTACCTACGAGCAGTACTTC,CATSDTTGSRTYEQYF
TRBV27,TRBJ2-2,TRBD1,-,TGTGCCAGCGACCCTACAGGGGGCAACGGGGAGCTGTTTTTT,CASDPTGGNGELFF
TRBV6-2/TRBV6-3,TRBJ1-1,TRBD1,-,TGTGCCAGCAGTACAGGGGGCACTGAAGCTTTCTTT,CASSTGGTEAFF
TRBV5-6,TRBJ1-3,TRBD1,-,TGTGCCAGCAGTTTTCCGACAGGGCAGTCTGGAAACACCATATATTTT,CASSFPTGQSGNTIYF
TRBV3-1/TRBV3-2,TRBJ2-2,-,once,TGTGCCAGCGGCTTGTTGACCGGGGAGCTGTTTTTT,CASGLLTGELFF
TRBV28,TRBJ1-2,-,-,TGTGCCAGCAGTCTAGGGGTATCAAGGTATGGCTACACCTTC,CASSLGVSRYGYTF
TRBV7-9,TRBJ1-1,-,-,TGTGCCAGCAGCTTAGCATTCGGCACTGAAGCTTTCTTT,CASSLAFGTEAFF
TRBV5-4,TRBJ2-5,-,-,TGTGCCAGCAGCTTGACAGCCCAAGAGACCCAGTACTTC,CASSLTAQETQYF
TRBV5-6,TRBJ1-6,-,-,TGTGCCAGCAGCTTGGGGGCGGGGAACAATTCACCCCTCCACTTT,CASSLGAGNNSPLHF
TRBV7-2,TRBJ1-3,TRBD1,-,TGTGCCAGCAGCTTAACTATTGGGACAGGGTCTGGAAACACCATATATTTT,CASSLTIGTGSGNTIYF
TRBV10-1,TRBJ1-2,TRBD1,-,TGCGCCAGCAGTCCTGGGACAGGGAGCTGCGGCTATGGCTACACCTTC,CASSPGTGSCGYGYTF
TRBV18,TRBJ1-2,-,-,TGTGCCAGCTCACCCACAGGGTCCTATGGCTACACCTTC,CASSPTGSYGYTF
TRBV5-1,TRBJ1-1,TRBD1,-,TGCGCCAGCAGCTTGGCGGCGAACAGGGGTGAAGCTTTCTTT,CASSLAANRGEAFF
TRBV3-1/TRBV3-2,TRBJ2-1,TRBD2,few,TGTGCCAGCAGCCAAGATTCGGGGGGATCCTACAATGAGCAGTTCTTC,CASSQDSGGSYNEQFF
TRBV6-2/TRBV6-3,TRBJ2-1,TRBD2,once,TGTGCCAGCAGTTACCGGGGGGGGAGCTCCTACAATGAGCAGTTCTTC,CASSYRGGSSYNEQFF
TRBV28,TRBJ1-2,-,-,TGTGCCAGCAGTTTAATCACCAATGGCGGCTACACCTTC,CASSLITNGGYTF
TRBV4-1,TRBJ1-2,TRBD1,-,TGCGCCAGCAGCCTGAGACAGGGAAGCGATGGCTACACCTTC,CASSLRQGSDGYTF
TRBV27,TRBJ1-6,TRBD1,-,TGTGCCAGCACCAGGGGACAGTATAATTCACCCCTCCACTTT,CASTRGQYNSPLHF
TRBV2,TRBJ1-5,-,-,TGTGCCAGCCTACAGTATAGCAATCAGCCCCAGCATTTT,CASLQYSNQPQHF
TRBV9,TRBJ2-5,TRBD2,-,TGTGCCAGCACCGTCGGGGCGGGGGGCCAAGAGACCCAGTACTTC,CASTVGAGGQETQYF
TRBV28,TRBJ1-5,-,-,TGTGCCAGCAGTTTATCCACTTATAGCAATCAGCCCCAGCATTTT,CASSLSTYSNQPQHF
TRBV6-6,TRBJ1-2,-,-,TGTGCCAGCAGTTATTCGGGGGGGAACTATGGCTACACCTTC,CASSYSGGNYGYTF
TRBV24-1,TRBJ2-1,TRBD2,few,TGTGCCACCAGTGAATCTCCTTCGGCGGGGGATCACAATGAGCAGTTCTTC,CATSESPSAGDHNEQFF
TRBV6-5,TRBJ1-2,-,-,TGTGCCAGCAGCCGCGCGGGGGGGGACGATGGCTACACCTTC,CASSRAGGDDGYTF
TRBV7-2,TRBJ1-1,-,-,TGTGCCAGCAGCCCATCGACAGTATCGAACACTGAAGCTTTCTTT,CASSPSTVSNTEAFF
TRBV7-8,TRBJ2-7,-,-,TGTGCCAGCAGCTTAGTAACAGGGTCCTTCGACGAGCAGTACTTC,CASSLVTGSFDEQYF
TRBV3-1/TRBV3-2,TRBJ2-3,-,-,TGTGCCAGCAGCCAAGCGGGTGCGGGAGATACGCAGTATTTT,CASSQAGAGDTQYF
TRBV28,TRBJ1-5,TRBD1,once,TGTGCCAGCAGTGGAACACAGGGGATCGCCCAGCCCCAGCATTTT,CASSGTQGIAQPQHF
TRBV19,TRBJ1-2,-,-,TGTGCCAGTAGTACGACCCAGGGGATCGGTGGCTACACCTTC,CASSTTQGIGGYTF
TRBV5-4,TRBJ2-1,-,-,TGTGCCAGCAGCTTGGTTCCTACTGGTAACAATGAGCAGTTCTTC,CASSLVPTGNNEQFF
TRBV28,TRBJ1-4,TRBD1,-,TGTGCCAGCAGTAGACAGGGCTTTAATGAAAAACTGTTTTTT,CASSRQGFNEKLFF
TRBV3-1/TRBV3-2,TRBJ1-1,-,-,TGTGCCAGCAGCCCCCCCGGGGGGGCCGGGACTGAAGCTTTCTTT,CASSPPGGAGTEAFF
TRBV2,TRBJ2-5,TRBD2,-,TGTGCCAGCTTTCGGGGGGGCGTGGAGACCCAGTACTTC,CASFRGGVETQYF
TRBV7-2,TRBJ1-1,TRBD1,-,TGTGCCAGCAGTCGACAGGGGCCCAACACTGAAGCTTTCTTT,CASSRQGPNTEAFF
TRBV6-5,TRBJ1-1,TRBD1,-,TGTGCCAGCAGGACTACAGGGGTGAACACTGAAGCTTTCTTT,CASRTTGVNTEAFF
TRBV28,TRBJ2-2,-,once,TGTGCCAGCAGTTTACTACGGGGATCCGGCGGGGAGCTGTTTTTT,CASSLLRGSGGELFF
TRBV3-1/TRBV3-2,TRBJ1-4,TRBD1,-,TGTGCCAGCAGCCAGGGGACAGGGTTGGAAAAACTGTTTTTT,CASSQGTGLEKLFF
TRBV2,TRBJ2-3,TRBD2,-,TGTGCCAGCAGTGTAACTAGCGGGGGGGCAGATACGCAGTATTTT,CASSVTSGGADTQYF
TRBV5-1,TRBJ2-1,TRBD1,-,TGCGCCAGCAGCTTGGGACAGGGGTTCAGCTACAATGAGCAGTTCTTC,CASSLGQGFSYNEQFF
TRBV2,TRBJ2-1,TRBD2,-,TGTGCCAGCAGTGAGTTAGCGACTAGCGCGTACAATGAGCAGTTCTTC,CASSELATSAYNEQFF
TRBV9,TRBJ2-7,-,-,TGTGCCAGCAGCGCGGGGTCCTCCTACGAGCAGTACTTC,CASSAGSSYEQYF
TRBV30,TRBJ1-5,-,-,TGTGCCTGGAGTGGGCAGAAAAATCAGCCCCAGCATTTT,CAWSGQKNQPQHF